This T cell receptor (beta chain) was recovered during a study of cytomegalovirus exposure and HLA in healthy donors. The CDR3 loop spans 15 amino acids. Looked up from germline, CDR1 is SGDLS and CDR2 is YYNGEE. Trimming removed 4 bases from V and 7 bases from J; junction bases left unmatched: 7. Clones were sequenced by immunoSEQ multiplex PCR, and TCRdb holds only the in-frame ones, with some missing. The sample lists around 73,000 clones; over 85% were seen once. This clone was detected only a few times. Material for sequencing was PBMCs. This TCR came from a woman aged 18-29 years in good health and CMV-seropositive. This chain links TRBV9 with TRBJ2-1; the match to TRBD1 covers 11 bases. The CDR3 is CASSPGTGGWNEQFF. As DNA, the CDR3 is TGTGCCAGCAGCCCCGGGACAGGGGGTTGGAATGAGCAGTTCTTC.